This TCR beta chain was identified during a study of shared clonotypes between healthy human individuals. Study as a whole: Every donor yielded three CD4 naive, three CD4 memory, two CD8 naive and one CD8 memory plate.

This clone has only one observation. The identical CDR3 is also encoded by other nucleotide sequences in the sample. Positive CCR7 selection of CD45RO-negative cells yielded the naive CD8 cells, and terminally differentiated effector memory CD45RA+ cells were excluded. Some clones are missing from TCRdb's copy, which holds only in-frame ones; the method was immunoSEQ multiplex PCR. The data hold around 2,100,000 clones, with about 95% observed a single time. CDR1 is LNHNV, CDR2 YYDKDF, per germline (reference sequence). This CDR3 comprises 15 residues. V shed 0 bases and J shed 2 bases, with 8 bases lying between them.

This sequence originates from a man between 18 and 29 years old in good health. The chain links TRBV15 to TRBJ1-3, with D unclear. The material sequenced was naive CD8+ T cells sorted from blood. The CDR3 sequence is CATSRDGGPGNTIYF. CDR3 sequence (DNA): TGTGCCACCAGCAGAGATGGAGGACCTGGAAACACCATATATTTT.